Listed below are T cell receptor beta chains from one sample, sequenced in a study of vaccination and CD4 T cells after COVID-19. Each CDR3 protein gets one entry after TCRdb re-called the PCR reads with MiXCR. Of 12,000 or so distinct CDR3 sequences in the sample, around 37% were seen once. No antigen is known for these receptors. The sample comprised CD4+ T cells from blood, cultured in vitro. The receptors originated from a human donor in good health. Both conserved end residues are part of each CDR3. Fields, in order: clone size, D gene, V gene, J gene, CDR3 protein, CDR3 DNA. A D gene is named only where the DNA matches it firmly. Clone size is stated in some rows and not others, as once, few, many or a class when expanded.

clone size: .
D gene: TRBD2
V gene: TRBV20-1
J gene: TRBJ2-3
CDR3 protein: CSAPGTSRLTDTQYF
CDR3 DNA: TGCAGTGCTCCGGGGACTAGCAGGCTCACAGATACGCAGTATTTT

clone size: few
D gene: .
V gene: TRBV20-1
J gene: TRBJ2-2
CDR3 protein: CSARPGLTNTGELFF
CDR3 DNA: TGCAGTGCTAGACCCGGACTAACGAACACCGGGGAGCTGTTTTTT

clone size: .
D gene: .
V gene: TRBV7-8
J gene: TRBJ2-7
CDR3 protein: CASSLSRFNSYEQYF
CDR3 DNA: TGTGCCAGCAGCTTAAGTAGATTCAACTCCTACGAGCAGTACTTC

clone size: .
D gene: .
V gene: TRBV29-1
J gene: TRBJ1-4
CDR3 protein: CSVRGQANEKLFF
CDR3 DNA: TGCAGCGTGAGGGGACAAGCTAATGAAAAACTGTTTTTT

clone size: few
D gene: .
V gene: TRBV18
J gene: TRBJ1-5
CDR3 protein: CASSPPGGAQPQHF
CDR3 DNA: TGTGCCAGCTCACCACCCGGGGGGGCTCAGCCCCAGCATTTT

clone size: .
D gene: .
V gene: TRBV6-1
J gene: TRBJ1-6
CDR3 protein: CASSLVGSYNSPLHF
CDR3 DNA: TGTGCCAGCAGTCTCGTAGGATCCTATAATTCACCCCTCCACTTT

clone size: .
D gene: .
V gene: TRBV19
J gene: TRBJ1-5
CDR3 protein: CASSITRGRGDQPQHF
CDR3 DNA: TGTGCCAGTAGTATTACCCGGGGTCGTGGCGATCAGCCCCAGCATTTT

clone size: .
D gene: .
V gene: TRBV6-1
J gene: TRBJ2-7
CDR3 protein: CASRTPYEQYF
CDR3 DNA: TGTGCCAGCCGGACTCCCTACGAGCAGTACTTC

clone size: few
D gene: .
V gene: TRBV21-1
J gene: TRBJ2-4
CDR3 protein: CASTDGGVGIQYF
CDR3 DNA: TGTGCCAGCACCGACGGGGGGGTCGGCATTCAGTACTTC

clone size: .
D gene: .
V gene: TRBV5-3
J gene: TRBJ1-5
CDR3 protein: CARSSVGNVRPQHF
CDR3 DNA: TGTGCCAGAAGCTCCGTTGGGAATGTGAGGCCCCAGCATTTT

clone size: few
D gene: TRBD1
V gene: TRBV24-1
J gene: TRBJ2-1
CDR3 protein: CATSDPPTGVDEQFF
CDR3 DNA: TGTGCCACCAGTGATCCCCCTACAGGGGTGGATGAGCAGTTCTTC